This TCR beta chain was sequenced during a study of cytomegalovirus exposure and HLA in healthy donors. As for this clone: Its target is unknown.

This CDR3 has 17 amino acids. Unmatched junction bases numbered 12, after V lost 5 bases and J lost 4 bases. CDR1 SNHLY and CDR2 FYNNEI come from the germline V gene. Findings and limits, study-wide: Most TCRs appeared rarely, but some public TCRs recurred in many donors.

Primers included in the PCR were 60 Vbeta and 13 Jbeta primers. The protocol was immunoSEQ multiplex PCR, while the TCRdb copy is restricted to in-frame clones and leaves out a portion. The sample has 170,000 or so clones, 80% seen once; the top ten hold approximately 6.8%. What was sequenced was PBMCs. This clonotype originated in a male donor in good health and CMV-seropositive. The chain uses TRBV2 and TRBJ2-2; 8 bases are shared with TRBD2. As DNA, the CDR3 is TGTGCCAGCAGTCCCATCATGCTAGCGGGTGCCACCGGGGAGCTGTTTTTT. As protein: CASSPIMLAGATGELFF.